This T cell receptor beta chain comes out of a study of cytomegalovirus exposure and HLA in healthy donors (dated by TCRdb to 2017 to 2019). Background on the whole study: An earlier analysis of 587 of the donors reported about 290 Gb of sequence data and some 120 million unique TCR beta sequences from about 200 million T cells. About 310 gigabases of sequencing data and tens of millions of unique TCR sequences were included in an early release covering about 620 HLA-typed donors. Of the roughly 400 genotyped donors, approximately 82% fell in the genetic ancestry cluster associated with self-reported Caucasian donors. The study was designed to test whether signatures of past pathogen exposure could be identified by cataloging public T cell receptors. The study used immunosequencing to profile the T cell repertoires of several hundred subjects and linked those repertoires to cytomegalovirus serostatus. Along with the roughly 670-subject first cohort, a separate validation cohort of over a hundred different subjects was used. To predict cytomegalovirus infection status, the study combined high-throughput TCR immunosequencing, statistical association of individual TCRs with disease status, and machine learning. To study patterns of TCR occurrence, a later analysis re-analyzed previously published TCR beta repertoires from 500 to 850 donors and added high-resolution HLA genotyping. The later analysis used no new phenotypic data to find candidate immune exposures, relying instead on TCR beta sequences and their occurrence across donors. In an earlier analysis of roughly 600 of the donors, high-throughput TCR beta sequencing was used to judge whether each TCR beta V gene segment behaved as functional or pseudogenic. Alongside the repertoire data, information on donor age, sex, ethnicity and CMV serostatus was compiled. In a later genetic analysis, genome-wide SNP genotypes for about 65% of the roughly 700 donors were used, and that subset was treated as a discovery cohort. Every discovery cohort repertoire had been produced on one sequencing platform. Both class I and class II loci were covered by HLA typing, at four-digit resolution. Typing coverage varied by locus: about 620-640 donors for A, B, C, DRB1 and DQB1; approximately 500 for DQA1; more than 600 for DPA1; fewer than 480 for DPB1. Five DR-DQ haplotypes were handled as single units for association and clustering because linkage in the cohort was strong. Among roughly 400 genotyped donors of the cohort, an average of roughly 230,000 unique TCR beta nucleotide sequences was sequenced per donor, of which approximately 18% were non-productive. Beyond this particular receptor, the publication reports: Most TCR sequences were seen in very few donors, while some public TCRs were found in many individuals. At a false discovery rate of 0.05, a later analysis linked 15,000 to 20,000 TCR beta sequences to specific HLA alleles. Roughly uniform sequencing depth across donors was assumed in presence/absence analyses, although this assumption may not hold. A further reported finding was that TCR beta sequences accurately predicted the HLA-A and HLA-B alleles for most subjects in the first cohort. Because the 87-base-pair reads could not distinguish some IMGT-functional V segments, including TRBV6-2 and TRBV6-3, those segments were excluded. In this cohort, only TCR beta chains were sequenced, and detectable features were limited by the absence of alpha or paired-chain data. A few of the identified cytomegalovirus-associated TCR beta chains were confirmed in vitro to be specific for cytomegalovirus antigens. In a later analysis, several top co-occurrence clusters were reported to appear linked to parvovirus B19, influenza, CMV and Epstein-Barr virus. In a later analysis, the rate of TCR association differed among HLA loci, with DRB1 alleles having the most associated TCRs and HLA-C alleles having the fewest. Broadly in line with IMGT annotations, most TCR beta V segments showed up in productive rearrangements about 87% or about 30% of the time in an earlier analysis of 450 to 750 of the donors. The study listed 170 or so TCR beta chains as associated with cytomegalovirus. In a later analysis, HLA-associated TCR beta chains showed more clonal expansion and lower generation probabilities than non-associated chains that were equally common. When HLA alleles, especially DR and DQ, strongly co-occurred, attributing TCR associations to individual alleles was difficult. Linkage disequilibrium might explain the correlated functional status among segregating V segments, but an unknown experimental factor could not be ruled out. Most CMV-associated TCR beta chains appeared to be HLA-restricted in a later analysis, and the HLA associations seemed to be driven largely by CMV exposure. V-gene and J-gene trimming of TCR beta chains was associated with a missense DCLRE1C variant in a later genetic analysis, and the association was replicated in an independent cohort. In a later genetic analysis, fewer N-insertions in productive TCRs were reported among donors in an Asian-associated ancestry cluster than the approximately 630-donor mean. About 15 rarely observed V segments, including chromosome 9 orphons, were excluded from the earlier analysis of about 610 of the donors because counts were too low. Immune exposure information for the cohort was limited to CMV serostatus. The authors suggested that the approach could potentially be generalized to other disease states and immunological phenotypes. In both the original and validation cohorts, the classifier was reported to diagnose cytomegalovirus status with high specificity and sensitivity. Because some donors lacked HLA typing at each locus, the association tests relied only on the typed subset. A group of highly shared sequence variants was considered likely to be a technical artifact of the sequencing pipeline.

In total, just over 650 healthy bone marrow donors made up the cohort. Cohort members were all nominally healthy when sampled, although unrecorded immune exposures were likely present. The donor was CMV seropositive and belonged to the group of 250 to 300 seropositive cohort members. A peripheral blood sample was provided by each donor, and peripheral blood mononuclear cells were used for TCR beta sequencing. The Qiagen DNeasy Blood Extraction Kit was used to extract genomic DNA from the blood cell samples. Between the V and J ends, shortened by 3 bases and 4 bases respectively, the junction contains 13 bases. The CDR3 holds 14 amino acids from the cysteine to the phenylalanine. Only CDR3 DNA is held: 42 bases, read in frame from base 1. CDR1 SGDLS and CDR2 YYNGEE are derived from the germline V gene. Library preparation used the immunoSEQ multiplex PCR assay. For the multiplex PCR, a mixture combining 60 forward primers for TCR Vbeta segments and 13 reverse primers for TCR Jbeta segments was used. A multiplex PCR assay on genomic DNA amplified the CDR3 region of rearranged TCR beta genes. The Illumina HiSeq System was used to sequence the amplified TCR beta libraries as 87-base-pair reads. As for how the authors treated the data: A later analysis counted about 76 million unique TCR beta chains across the 690 or so repertoires, and some 11 million of these chains were shared by at least two donors. Raw reads were error-corrected and collapsed into unique sequences with a nearest-neighbor algorithm that merged closely related sequences to remove PCR and sequencing errors. Alignment of CDR3 sequences to IMGT reference sequences was used to assign V, D and J gene segments. Each retained sequence needed at least a six-nucleotide match to both a V gene segment and a J gene segment. A rearrangement was called productive if the CDR3 had no stop codons and remained in frame with V and J, and every other rearrangement was called non-productive. Following IMGT convention, CDR3 was defined as the stretch from the second conserved V-encoded cysteine to the conserved J-encoded phenylalanine. The earlier analysis of 550 to 650 of the donors excluded any sequence lacking an unambiguous match to a single V gene segment. In an earlier analysis of more than 500 of the donors, a V segment was called functional when productive rearrangements were above 56.7%, and segregating when the standard deviation between donors exceeded 5%. To diagnose cytomegalovirus status from the catalog of TCR beta chain sequences, a statistical classification framework was built. V and J gene assignment, in a later analysis, came from comparing TCR nucleotide sequences with IMGT/GENE-DB human TR gene sequences. A later analysis assigned CDR3 sequences and most-parsimonious VDJ recombination scenarios with the TCRdist pipeline. In a later analysis, each TCR beta chain was defined by its CDR3 amino acid sequence together with its V-gene family, and reads lacking a unique V-gene family were excluded. To address suspected cross-contamination and a sequencing artifact, a later analysis removed 550 to 750 highly shared, low-generation-probability nucleotide sequences. For each public chain, a later analysis derived a clonal expansion index from normalized ranks of inferred template counts within each repertoire. A later analysis computed generation probabilities with a VDJ recombination model fitted to out-of-frame rearrangements, and checked the results against IGoR. Hypergeometric tests were used in a later analysis to score TCR-TCR, TCR-HLA and TCR-CMV co-occurrence, with a repertoire-size bias correction applied to the TCR pairs. In a later analysis, false discovery rates were estimated by permuting HLA or CMV assignments 20 times. In a later analysis, co-occurring TCRs were grouped with DBSCAN, and TCRdist sequence similarity was added when clustering was performed within HLA-allele-positive subsets. Repertoires with fewer than 30,000 or more than 120,000 public chains were left out of co-occurrence clustering, as were a handful of repertoires with anomalous nucleotide sharing. The clones in this table, taken by TCRdb from immuneACCESS, are in-frame only. Not every clone is retained; where verified, under half of the shortfall comes from an unresolved V gene, and the cause of the rest is unknown. V, J and clone size derive from that table, while D and trimming were established from the DNA sequence. This sample is represented by roughly 110,000 clones; about 81% of them were singletons. The top ten clones comprise 2% to 3% of the sample.

As for this clone: Its antigen remains unidentified. The sample holds no much larger clone one base away, and base qualities are not on file.

The sample consisted of PBMCs. The rearrangement combines TRBV9 with TRBJ1-2; perhaps TRBD1 is the D gene, with 5 bases matching. This TCR was recovered from a man aged 30 to 45 in good health and CMV-seropositive. CDR3 reads: CASSGAQGGYGYTF. The sequenced DNA is TGTGCCAGCAGCGGGGCCCAGGGTGGCTATGGCTACACCTTC.